There are many counts of the clone carrying this T cell receptor (beta chain). This specimen comes from a study of T cells in Graves' hyperthyroidism and ophthalmopathy. V was shortened by 10 bases and J by 8 bases, with 12 bases between the two germline ends. The CDR3 spans 10 residues. TCR beta CDR3 region amplification was performed from RNA transcripts. HTBI primers were the set used in a first-round RT-PCR of the TCR CDR3. TCRdb passed the multiplex PCR reads through MiXCR, listing each CDR3 protein once. The data show 210,000 or so distinct CDR3 sequences, with more than 15% seen just once and roughly 50% held by the top ten. The hyperthyroidism patients had all been newly diagnosed, and their disease duration was under 2 months. Their ages ranged from 18 to 65 years. The study based diagnoses on clinical symptoms, serum thyroxine and TRAb, thyroid ultrasound and orbital computed tomography.

This chain joins TRBV12-3 or TRBV12-4 and TRBJ2-7; D is uncertain. This clonotype was sampled from a man aged 45 to 65 with Graves' hyperthyroidism. Sequencing was done on a sample of blood. CDR3 sequence: CATVLRQQYF. Written as DNA, the CDR3 is TGTGCCACCGTCCTCCGGCAGCAGTACTTC.